This T cell receptor beta chain comes out of a study of T cell responses to AZD1222 COVID-19 vaccine. Study-level findings and limits: Following two doses of AZD1222, Spike-specific TCR breadth and depth rose. Along spike, vaccine-associated CD4 TCRs were found throughout, with dominance at 160-218 and 743-854.

This clone has a single count. Its antigen is currently unknown. Generated by immunoSEQ multiplex PCR, the TCRdb table keeps only in-frame clones and is missing some. The sample lists some 200,000 clones, 94% occurring once. Here the sequenced sample was peripheral blood, taken 28 days after the second dose of the MenACWY control vaccine. The TCR originated in an adult who received the MenACWY meningococcal vaccine as a control.

CDR3 in amino acids: CASSLPPWGRSPLHF. CDR3 coding DNA: TGTGCCAGCAGCTTACCCCCGTGGGGGCGTTCACCCCTCCACTTT. The chain combines TRBV7-2 with TRBJ1-6, with a possible D match to TRBD1 (6 bases). There are 15 residues in the CDR3. V was clipped by 2 bases and J by 9 bases, with 14 bases between them. Germline V gene lookup returns CDR1 SGHTA and CDR2 FQGNSA.